This T cell receptor beta chain is drawn from a study of regulatory T cells in long-lasting Graves disease. The CDR3 runs to 15 residues. Germline loops: CDR1 SGHVS, CDR2 FQNEAQ. The V end was cut by 5 bases, the J end by 4 bases, with 18 bases between. For TCR beta, libraries came from iRepertoire HTBI primers and Arm-PCR of CDR3 regions. One entry per CDR3 protein results from TCRdb running MiXCR on the multiplex PCR reads. Here the sample spans some 370,000 distinct CDR3 sequences, less than 25% being singletons. Overall study findings and caveats: Persistent disease favored TRBV28, TRBJ1-2 and TRBJ2-5. Possibly, accuracy suffered from the small sample size. With under 3,500 shared public clonotypes, persistent patients exceeded new patients, who shared 950 to 1,000.

As for time point: persistent/refractory GD, antithyroid drugs over 5 years with positive TRAb. Making the TCR library involved RNA that had been extracted from PBMCs. As collected, the peripheral blood samples measured 8 to 9 milliliters each and went into EDTA tubes. Concerning this clonotype itself: Antigen unknown.

Sequencing was performed on peripheral blood mononuclear cells (PBMCs), taken when the disease was refractory, from a patient treated with antithyroid drugs. The chain is built from TRBV7-8 and TRBJ2-7, with D possibly being TRBD2 (7 bases). This clonotype originated in a female donor with Graves disease. The CDR3 reads CASSHRVGGQYEQYF. In nucleotides, the CDR3 is TGTGCCAGCAGCCATAGGGTGGGGGGGCAGTACGAGCAGTACTTC.